This passage covers 27 T cell receptor beta chains from one sample sequenced in a study of a mutant IDH1 vaccine in newly diagnosed glioma. Some clones are missing from TCRdb's copy, which holds only in-frame ones; the method was immunoSEQ multiplex PCR. The sample gives roughly 61,000 clones, about four fifths of which show up once; 5% to 6.5% is in the top ten. Time point in this sample: week 11, during vaccination. A single vaccine dose contained 300 ug of mutant IDH1 20-mer peptide, and topical imiquimod was used with it. Their recognized antigens are unknown. Sequences were derived from PBMCs, sampled from a glioma patient whose treatment included an IDH1 peptide vaccine. The receptors come from a man between 50 and 59 years old with glioma.

The rearrangement joins TRBV4-1 to TRBJ2-5; 8 bases are a match to TRBD1. CDR3 length: 14 residues. Trimming took 5 bases from V and 5 from J; bases not matched to a gene: 7. Germline values: CDR1 MGHRA, CDR2 YSYEKL. In DNA, the CDR3 is TGCGCCAGCAGCGCCGCGGGACAGGAGGAGACCCAGTACTTC. Its translation: CASSAAGQEETQYF.

The V call is TRBV4-3, the J call TRBJ1-4; 8 bases fit TRBD1. CDR3 size: 15 residues. CDR1 and CDR2 (germline): LGHNA, YSLEER. J lost 4 bases, V lost 4 bases, and 5 bases had no gene match. This chain's CDR3 is CASSRGQANNEKLFF. For the CDR3, the DNA is TGCGCCAGCAGCCGGGGACAGGCCAATAATGAAAAACTGTTTTTT.

The rearrangement uses TRBV2 and TRBJ1-4; 10 bases are a match to TRBD1. J lost 8 bases, V lost 6 bases, and 6 bases had no gene match. The length of the CDR3 is 14 residues. Germline CDR1 and CDR2: SNHLY and FYNNEI. The CDR3 loop is CASSSGTGVEKLFF. The CDR3 DNA reads TGTGCCAGCAGCTCCGGGACAGGGGTCGAAAAACTGTTTTTT. Using reference TRBV2 and TRBJ1-4 for the parts outside the CDR3, the full variable domain is EPEVTQTPSHQVTQMGQEVILRCVPISNHLYFYWYRQILGQKVEFLVSFYNNEISEKSEIFDDQFSVERPDGSNFTLKIRSTKLEDSAMYFCASSSGTGVEKLFFGSGTQLSVL.

The chain joins TRBV21-1 to TRBJ1-4. TRBV21-1 is a recognized pseudogene. The CDR3 runs 16 residues. In DNA form, the CDR3 reads TGTGCCAGCAGCATTCATCGTAGGGTGTTCGTGGAAAAACTGTTTTTT. This gives the protein CASSIHRRVFVEKLFF.

The CDR3 coding sequence is TGCGCCAGCAGCCAAGGGGAACGGGAGGGCGAGACCCAGTACTTC. Its translation: CASSQGEREGETQYF. The rearrangement links TRBV4-1 to TRBJ2-5; TRBD2 matches 8 bases. This CDR3 region has 15 residues. The trim removed 1 base at V and 5 bases at J, leaving 6 bases unmatched. Germline CDR1 is MGHRA and CDR2 is YSYEKL.

The chain's CDR3 is CASSLSTGDVSEAFF. The CDR3 nucleotides read TGCGCCAGCAGCCTATCTACAGGGGATGTTTCTGAAGCTTTCTTT. V usage is TRBV4-1 and J usage is TRBJ1-1; 7 nucleotides agree with TRBD1. Germline V gives CDR1 MGHRA, CDR2 YSYEKL. V lost 4 bases and J lost 6; bases outside the gene matches: 11. CDR3 length equals 15 residues.

The chain links TRBV2 to TRBJ2-5, with a weak D call TRBD2 (5 bases). V lost 5 bases to trimming and J lost 3 bases, with 13 bases between them. The CDR3 is made up of 14 amino acids. Germline lookup yields CDR1 SNHLY and CDR2 FYNNEI. In DNA, the CDR3 is TGTGCCAGCAGTAGGACTGTCGTGAAAGAGACCCAGTACTTC. Translating it yields CASSRTVVKETQYF.

The genes are TRBV2 and TRBJ2-3; TRBD2 might be the D (6 bases). The CDR3 spans 12 residues. The germline gives CDR1 SNHLY, CDR2 FYNNEI. V was cut by 7 bases and J by 2 bases, with 7 bases left in between. The chain's CDR3 is CASTGDTDTQYF. CDR3 nucleotides: TGTGCCAGCACGGGGGACACAGATACGCAGTATTTT.

The V gene is TRBV2, the J gene TRBJ1-4, with D uncertain. Germline V CDR1 and CDR2: SNHLY, FYNNEI. The CDR3 length is 14 residues. V was shortened by 2 bases and J by 0 bases, with 4 bases between the two germline ends. For the CDR3, the DNA is TGTGCCAGCAGTGAATTGGCAACTAATGAAAAACTGTTTTTT. Translating gives CASSELATNEKLFF.

The chain couples TRBV16 to TRBJ2-1; the D is unclear. The germline V and J ends were trimmed by 4 bases and 7 bases, with 11 bases remaining between them. Looked up from germline, CDR1 is KGHSY and CDR2 is FQNENV. The length of the CDR3 is 13 residues. CDR3 residues: CASSLTRWNEQFF. Here the CDR3 DNA reads TGTGCCAGCAGCCTCACGAGGTGGAATGAGCAGTTCTTC.

This clone was seen just once. The V call is TRBV10-3, the J call TRBJ2-7; D unresolved. V was pared by 4 bases and J by 4 bases, with 8 bases between. The CDR3 runs 12 residues. The V gene's germline CDR1 is ENHRY and CDR2 SYGVKD. The CDR3, as DNA: TGTGCCATCAGTGCCTCGAGGTACGAGCAGTACTTC. Translated: CAISASRYEQYF.

This clone was observed a few times. V gene TRBV5-1 combines with J gene TRBJ1-1; unclear D gene. CDR3 length: 13 residues. The germline V and J ends were trimmed by 5 bases and 0 bases, with 8 bases remaining between them. Germline V CDR1 and CDR2: SGHRS, YFSETQ. CDR3 nucleotides: TGCGCCAGCAGGCTAGTTATGAACACTGAAGCTTTCTTT. As protein: CASRLVMNTEAFF.

The gene calls are TRBV7-2 and TRBJ2-1; 7 bases map to TRBD2. The CDR3 covers 15 residues. The V segment lost 5 bases and the J segment 6 bases; nucleotides outside the gene matches: 10. CDR1 is SGHTA, CDR2 FQGNSA, per germline. This chain's CDR3 is CASSIVGGAPNEQFF. The DNA for the CDR3 is TGTGCCAGCAGCATTGTGGGAGGGGCCCCCAATGAGCAGTTCTTC.

V is TRBV6-5 and J is TRBJ1-2, with D possibly being TRBD1 (5 bases). Germline CDR1 is MNHEY and CDR2 is SVGAGI. The CDR3 runs to 13 residues. Between the trimmed V and J ends, which lost 5 bases and 6 bases, there was a span of 13 bases. CDR3 sequence reads: CASSVPGDDGYTF. Here the CDR3 DNA reads TGTGCCAGCAGTGTACCGGGGGACGATGGCTACACCTTC.

This rearrangement joins TRBV15 to TRBJ2-7; D may be TRBD1 (6 bases). Trimming took off 5 bases at V and 2 bases at J, with 13 bases between the two ends. This CDR3 spans 14 amino acids. The germline V gene encodes CDR1 LNHNV and CDR2 YYDKDF (reference sequence). CDR3 nucleotides: TGTGCCACCAGCCGGGACACGGGGCCCTACGAGCAGTACTTC. Translating gives CATSRDTGPYEQYF.

Only one count was recorded for this clone. The V and J genes are TRBV6-5 and TRBJ1-1, with D maybe TRBD1 (5 bases). Germline lookup yields CDR1 MNHEY and CDR2 SVGAGI. Trimming stripped 2 bases from V and 5 bases from J, with 12 bases between. The CDR3 contains 14 residues. CDR3 sequence: CASSYAGLRTEAFF. The CDR3 region has the DNA TGTGCCAGCAGTTACGCGGGGCTTCGAACTGAAGCTTTCTTT.

J is TRBJ1-4 and V is TRBV7-6; D is uncertain. The ends were cut back, 1 base at V and 6 bases at J, with 12 bases in the middle. The germline CDR1 and CDR2 sequences are SGHVS and FNYEAQ. This CDR3 comprises 15 residues. The CDR3 is CASSLGANPDEKLFF. The DNA of the CDR3 is TGTGCCAGCAGCTTAGGGGCGAACCCCGATGAAAAACTGTTTTTT.

With respect to this clone: Other DNA sequences in this sample translate to the same CDR3. The chain joins TRBV14 to TRBJ1-6; D remains ambiguous. In germline, CDR1 is SGHDN, CDR2 FVKESK. The CDR3 is 12 amino acids. Trimming stripped 1 base from V and 9 bases from J, with 4 bases between. The CDR3 region is CASSQGSSPLHF. The CDR3 coding sequence is TGTGCCAGCAGCCAAGGTAGTTCACCCCTCCACTTT.

The chain carries TRBV18 and TRBJ2-2; TRBD2 matches at 8 bases. The CDR3 runs 15 residues. In germline, CDR1 is KGHSH, CDR2 LQKENI. V shed 3 bases, J shed 7 bases, and the junction held 7 bases outside the gene matches. DNA for the CDR3: TGTGCCAGCTCACCTCGCGGGGGGCACGGCGGGGAGCTGTTTTTT. Protein product: CASSPRGGHGGELFF. The full variable domain, its missing parts supplied by reference TRBV18 and TRBJ2-2, is NAGVMQNPRHLVRRRGQEARLRCSPMKGHSHVYWYRQLPEEGLKFMVYLQKENIIDESGMPKERFSAEFPKEGPSILRIQQVVRGDSAAYFCASSPRGGHGGELFFGEGSRLTVL.

J is TRBJ2-1 and V is TRBV14; no firm D call. Trimming removed 4 bases from V and 10 bases from J, with 14 bases in between. The CDR3 runs 13 residues. Germline V gene lookup returns CDR1 SGHDN and CDR2 FVKESK. DNA of the CDR3: TGTGCCAGCAGCCCCTCGTATGGTCGGGAGCAGTTCTTC. It is translated as CASSPSYGREQFF.

This chain connects TRBV5-8 to TRBJ1-1; TRBD1 is a possible D gene (6 bases). This CDR3 region has 15 residues. Germline assignment: CDR1 SGHTS and CDR2 YDEGEE. Trimming removed 6 bases from V and 4 bases from J, with 19 bases in between. CDR3 amino acids: CASNLLQGSSTEAFF. The CDR3, as DNA: TGTGCCAGCAACCTACTTCAGGGGTCTAGCACTGAAGCTTTCTTT.

The V gene is TRBV7-2, the J gene TRBJ2-2; 9 bases match TRBD1. This CDR3 comprises 15 residues. Germline V gene sequence: CDR1 SGHTA, CDR2 FQGNSA. J was trimmed by 2 bases and V by 7 bases; bases with no gene match: 5. The CDR3 is CASMTGQGNTGELFF. CDR3 nucleotide sequence: TGTGCCAGCATGACGGGACAGGGAAACACCGGGGAGCTGTTTTTT.

A few counts support this clone. This chain uses TRBV5-5 with TRBJ2-3; no definite D call. V gave up 1 base and J gave up 2 bases, with 8 bases separating them. CDR1 is SGHKS and CDR2 is YYEKEE in the germline V gene (reference sequence). This CDR3 has 14 amino acids. The CDR3 sequence: CASSLMVNTDTQYF. The CDR3 DNA is TGTGCCAGCAGCTTGATGGTCAACACAGATACGCAGTATTTT.

This chain joins TRBV6-1 and TRBJ2-7; TRBD1 is a possible D gene (6 bases). V was cut by 6 bases and J by 1 base, with 10 bases left in between. This CDR3 is built from 13 residues. Per germline, CDR1 MNHNS and CDR2 SASEGT. CDR3 amino acids: CASRSGQSYEQYF. The CDR3 region has the DNA TGTGCCAGCAGATCCGGACAGTCCTACGAGCAGTACTTC.

The table lists this clone with a count of one. The chain uses TRBV5-8 and TRBJ2-5; no firm D call. The CDR3 loop spans 13 amino acids. Germline assignment: CDR1 SGHTS and CDR2 YDEGEE. Trimming pared 4 bases from V and 2 bases from J, leaving 9 bases between. The CDR3 DNA reads as TGTGCCAGCAGCGTGTTCCGGCAAGAGACCCAGTACTTC. The encoded protein is CASSVFRQETQYF.

This clone showed up just a few times. This chain uses TRBV7-2 with TRBJ1-6; D remains unclear. CDR3 length: 12 residues. CDR1 and CDR2 from the germline V gene are SGHTA and FQGNSA. V was shortened by 5 bases and J by 9 bases, with 8 bases between the two germline ends. CDR3 nucleotide sequence: TGTGCCAGCAGCCCCAGTTCTTCACCCCTCCACTTT. It is translated as CASSPSSSPLHF. Filled out from reference TRBV7-2 and TRBJ1-6, the complete variable domain reads GAGVSQSPSNKVTEKGKDVELRCDPISGHTALYWYRQSLGQGLEFLIYFQGNSAPDKSGLPSDRFSAERTGGSVSTLTIQRTQQEDSAVYLCASSPSSSPLHFGNGTRLTVT.

This clone ranks as medium-sized. The CDR3: CASKDWDYEAFF. CDR3 sequence (DNA): TGTGCCAGCAAAGACTGGGACTATGAAGCTTTCTTT. This chain connects TRBV6-6 to TRBJ1-1; a weak D match, TRBD1 (5 bases). Trimming took 7 bases from V and 7 from J, leaving 13 bases between them. Germline CDR1 MNHNY, CDR2 SVGAGI (reference sequence). CDR3 size: 12 residues.